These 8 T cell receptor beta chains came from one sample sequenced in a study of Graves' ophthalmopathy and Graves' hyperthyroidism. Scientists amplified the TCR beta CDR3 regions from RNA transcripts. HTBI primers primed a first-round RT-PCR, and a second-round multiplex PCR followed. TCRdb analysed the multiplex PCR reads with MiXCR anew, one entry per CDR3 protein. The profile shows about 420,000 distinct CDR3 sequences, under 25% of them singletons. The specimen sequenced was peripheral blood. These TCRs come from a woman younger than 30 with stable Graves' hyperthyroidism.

CDR3 nucleotides: TGTGCCTGGGGGGGACGTAACACTGAAGCTTTCTTT. Its translation is CAWGGRNTEAFF. The chain employs TRBV30 and TRBJ1-1, with D perhaps matching TRBD1 (5 bases). V was cut by 5 bases and J by 2 bases, with 9 bases left in between. This CDR3 contains 12 residues. CDR1 GTSNPN and CDR2 SVGIG come from the germline V gene (reference sequence).

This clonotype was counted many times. The CDR3 loop reads CASSLRKQGARAGENAQYF. DNA for the CDR3: TGTGCCAGCAGCTTAAGGAAGCAGGGGGCAAGGGCGGGAGAGAACGCGCAGTACTTC. The chain is built from TRBV7-3 and TRBJ2-7; possibly TRBD1 for D (8 bases). Per the germline V gene, CDR1 is SGHTA and CDR2 is FQGTGA. V was shortened by 1 base and J by 9 bases, with 31 bases between the two germline ends. The CDR3 is 19 residues long.

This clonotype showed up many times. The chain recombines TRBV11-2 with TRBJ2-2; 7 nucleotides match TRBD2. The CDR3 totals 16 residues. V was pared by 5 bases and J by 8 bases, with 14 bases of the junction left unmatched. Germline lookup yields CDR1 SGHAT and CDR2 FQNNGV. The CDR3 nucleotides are TGTGCCAGCAGCCCCTACCGGGACTACCTGAGGGGGGAGCTGTTTTTT. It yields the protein CASSPYRDYLRGELFF.

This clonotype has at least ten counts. The CDR3 is CASSQDEGRGPGGTEAFF. CDR3 nucleotides: TGTGCCAGCAGCCAAGATGAGGGCAGGGGGCCCGGGGGCACTGAAGCTTTCTTT. The chain has TRBV14 and TRBJ1-1; TRBD1 matches 8 bases. Germline V lookup: CDR1 SGHDN, CDR2 FVKESK. Trimming at V came to 0 bases and at J to 4 bases, leaving 13 bases not matched to a gene. The CDR3 is made up of 18 amino acids.

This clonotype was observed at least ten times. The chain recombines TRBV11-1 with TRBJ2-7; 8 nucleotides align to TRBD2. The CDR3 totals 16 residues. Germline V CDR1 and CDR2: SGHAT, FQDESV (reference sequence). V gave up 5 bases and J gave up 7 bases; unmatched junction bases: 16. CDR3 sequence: CASSPFVSGALGEQYF. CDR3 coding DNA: TGTGCCAGCAGCCCCTTCGTTAGCGGGGCGCTGGGAGAGCAGTACTTC.

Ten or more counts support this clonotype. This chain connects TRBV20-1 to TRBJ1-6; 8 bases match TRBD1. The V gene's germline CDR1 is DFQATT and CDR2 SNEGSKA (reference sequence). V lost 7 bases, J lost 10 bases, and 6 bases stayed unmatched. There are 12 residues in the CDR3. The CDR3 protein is CSVGQGSSPLHF. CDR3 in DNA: TGCAGTGTCGGACAGGGAAGCTCACCCCTCCACTTT.

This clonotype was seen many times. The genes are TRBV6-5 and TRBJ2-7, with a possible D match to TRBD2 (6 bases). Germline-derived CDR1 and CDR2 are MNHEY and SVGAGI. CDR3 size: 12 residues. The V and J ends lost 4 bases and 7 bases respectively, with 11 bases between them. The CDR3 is CASSSGGEEQYF. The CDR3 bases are TGTGCCAGCAGTTCCGGGGGTGAGGAGCAGTACTTC.

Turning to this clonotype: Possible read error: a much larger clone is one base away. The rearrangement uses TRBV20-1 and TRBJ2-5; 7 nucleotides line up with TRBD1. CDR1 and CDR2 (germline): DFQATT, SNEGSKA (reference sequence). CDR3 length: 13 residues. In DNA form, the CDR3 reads TGCAGTGCCCTCGACAGGGCGTGGGAGACCCGGTACTTC. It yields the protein CSALDRAWETRYF.